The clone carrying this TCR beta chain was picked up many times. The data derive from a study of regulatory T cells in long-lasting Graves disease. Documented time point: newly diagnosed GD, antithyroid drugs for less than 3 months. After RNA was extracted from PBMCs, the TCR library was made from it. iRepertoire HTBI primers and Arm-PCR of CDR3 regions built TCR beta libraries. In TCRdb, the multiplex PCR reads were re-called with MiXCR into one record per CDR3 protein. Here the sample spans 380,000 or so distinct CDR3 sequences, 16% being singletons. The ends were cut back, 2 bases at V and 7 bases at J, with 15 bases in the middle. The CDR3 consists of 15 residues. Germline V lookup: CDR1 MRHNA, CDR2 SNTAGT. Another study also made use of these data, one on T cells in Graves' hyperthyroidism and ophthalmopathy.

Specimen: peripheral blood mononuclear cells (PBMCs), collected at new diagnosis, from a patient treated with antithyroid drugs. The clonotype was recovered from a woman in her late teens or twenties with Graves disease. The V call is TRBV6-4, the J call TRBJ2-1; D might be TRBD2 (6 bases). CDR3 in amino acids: CASSDEAGSVNEQFF. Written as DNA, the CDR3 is TGTGCCAGCAGTGACGAGGCGGGATCCGTTAATGAGCAGTTCTTC.